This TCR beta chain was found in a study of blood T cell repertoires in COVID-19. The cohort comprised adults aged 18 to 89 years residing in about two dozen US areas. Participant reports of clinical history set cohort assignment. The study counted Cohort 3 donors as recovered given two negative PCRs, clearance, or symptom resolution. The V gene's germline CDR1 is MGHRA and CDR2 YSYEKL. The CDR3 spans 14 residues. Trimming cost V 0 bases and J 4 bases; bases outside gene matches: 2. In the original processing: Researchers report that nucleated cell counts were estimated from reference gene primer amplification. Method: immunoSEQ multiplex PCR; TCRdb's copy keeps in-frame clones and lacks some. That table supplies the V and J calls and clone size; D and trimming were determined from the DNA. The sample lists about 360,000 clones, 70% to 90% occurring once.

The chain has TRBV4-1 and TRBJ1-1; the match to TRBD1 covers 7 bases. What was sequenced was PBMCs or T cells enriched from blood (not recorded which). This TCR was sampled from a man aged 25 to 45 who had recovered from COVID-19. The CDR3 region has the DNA TGCGCCAGCAGCCAAGATACAGGGGTCACTGAAGCTTTCTTT. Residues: CASSQDTGVTEAFF.